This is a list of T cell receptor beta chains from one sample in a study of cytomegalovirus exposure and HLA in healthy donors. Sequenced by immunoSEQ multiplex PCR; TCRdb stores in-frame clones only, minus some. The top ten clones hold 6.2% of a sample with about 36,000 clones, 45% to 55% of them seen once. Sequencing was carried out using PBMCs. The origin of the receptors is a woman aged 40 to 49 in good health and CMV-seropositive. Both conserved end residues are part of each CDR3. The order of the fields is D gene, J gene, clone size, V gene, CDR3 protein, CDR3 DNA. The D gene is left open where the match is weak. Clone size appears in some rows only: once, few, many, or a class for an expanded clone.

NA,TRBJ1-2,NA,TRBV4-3,CASSLAGLKGGTTNYGYTF,TGCGCCAGCAGCCTTGCTGGCTTGAAGGGGGGGACTACTAACTATGGCTACACCTTC
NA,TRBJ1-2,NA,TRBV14,CASSQDRIYGYTF,TGTGCCAGCAGCCAGGACAGAATCTATGGCTACACCTTC
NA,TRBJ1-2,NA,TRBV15,CATSSLVYGYTF,TGTGCCACCAGTTCTCTCGTCTATGGCTACACCTTC
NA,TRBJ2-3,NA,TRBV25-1,CASSEGGPSTDTQYF,TGTGCCAGCAGTGAGGGGGGGCCCAGCACAGATACGCAGTATTTT
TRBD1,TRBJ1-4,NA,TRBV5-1,CASSRGTVNEKLFF,TGCGCCAGCAGCCGCGGGACAGTTAATGAAAAACTGTTTTTT
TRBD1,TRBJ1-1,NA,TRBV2,CASSERTGKAFF,TGTGCCAGCAGCGAACGGACAGGAAAAGCTTTCTTT
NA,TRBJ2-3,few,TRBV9,CASSVGATKTDTQYF,TGTGCCAGCAGCGTAGGGGCCACAAAAACAGATACGCAGTATTTT
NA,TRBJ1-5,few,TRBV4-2,CASSLEAGTNQPQHF,TGTGCCAGCAGCCTAGAGGCAGGAACCAATCAGCCCCAGCATTTT
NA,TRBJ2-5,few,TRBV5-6,CASSLGRVRETQYF,TGTGCCAGCAGCTTGGGGAGGGTTAGGGAGACCCAGTACTTC
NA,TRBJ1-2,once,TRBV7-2,CASSLDVSYTF,TGTGCCAGCAGCTTAGATGTAAGCTACACCTTC
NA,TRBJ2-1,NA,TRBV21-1,CASSKVPWGHGGNEQFF,TGTGCCAGCAGCAAAGTACCATGGGGACATGGCGGGAATGAGCAGTTCTTC
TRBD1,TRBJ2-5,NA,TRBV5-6,CASSTGQGGETQYF,TGTGCCAGCAGCACGGGACAGGGAGGAGAGACCCAGTACTTC
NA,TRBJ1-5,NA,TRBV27,CASQGYGNQPQHF,TGTGCCAGCCAGGGGTATGGCAATCAGCCCCAGCATTTT
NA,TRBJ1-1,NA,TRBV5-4,CASSLVAAVNTEAFF,TGTGCCAGCAGCTTGGTGGCGGCCGTGAACACTGAAGCTTTCTTT
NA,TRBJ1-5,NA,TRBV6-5,CASSYSWGDQPQHF,TGTGCCAGCAGTTACTCTTGGGGCGATCAGCCCCAGCATTTT
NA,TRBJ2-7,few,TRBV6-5,CASSYSWTSYEQYF,TGTGCCAGCAGTTACTCCTGGACATCCTACGAGCAGTACTTC
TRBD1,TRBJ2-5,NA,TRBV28,CASYTGGRETQYF,TGTGCCAGCTACACAGGGGGCAGAGAGACCCAGTACTTC
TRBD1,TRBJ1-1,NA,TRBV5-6,CASSIRDRGPEAFF,TGTGCCAGCAGCATCCGGGACAGGGGTCCTGAAGCTTTCTTT
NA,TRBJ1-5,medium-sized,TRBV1,CTSSHFLPQHF,TGCACCAGCAGCCATTTTCTGCCCCAGCATTTT
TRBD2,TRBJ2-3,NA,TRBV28,CASIPTGTRTDTQYF,TGTGCCAGCATCCCCACCGGGACTAGGACAGATACGCAGTATTTT
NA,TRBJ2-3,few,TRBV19,CASSILQGNTQYF,TGTGCCAGTAGTATATTGCAGGGAAATACGCAGTATTTT
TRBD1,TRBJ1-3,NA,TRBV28,CASRTGGGNTIYF,TGTGCCAGCCGGACAGGGGGTGGAAACACCATATATTTT
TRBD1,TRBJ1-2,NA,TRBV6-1,CASSDTGTGSHGYTF,TGTGCCAGCAGTGACACCGGGACAGGGTCCCATGGCTACACCTTC
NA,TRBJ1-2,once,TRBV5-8,CASSLRGSGAYGYTF,TGTGCCAGCAGCTTGCGGGGTTCAGGCGCCTATGGCTACACCTTC
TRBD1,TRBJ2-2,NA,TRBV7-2,CASSLGTGGVGGELFF,TGTGCCAGCAGCCTCGGGACAGGGGGCGTGGGCGGGGAGCTGTTTTTT
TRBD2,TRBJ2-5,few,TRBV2,CASSDQRGNQETQYF,TGTGCCAGCAGTGACCAGCGGGGGAACCAAGAGACCCAGTACTTC
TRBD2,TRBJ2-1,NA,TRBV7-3,CASSLTSGANNEQFF,TGTGCCAGCAGCTTAACTAGCGGGGCTAATAATGAGCAGTTCTTC
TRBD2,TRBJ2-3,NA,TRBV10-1,CASSPGTSGGRHTQYF,TGCGCCAGCAGTCCCGGGACTAGCGGGGGGCGACATACGCAGTATTTT
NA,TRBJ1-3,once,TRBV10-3,CATKPGHGFSGNTIYF,TGTGCCACCAAGCCGGGACATGGATTCTCTGGAAACACCATATATTTT
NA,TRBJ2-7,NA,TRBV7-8,CASSPTGQGYEQYF,TGTGCCAGCAGCCCCACAGGACAAGGCTACGAGCAGTACTTC
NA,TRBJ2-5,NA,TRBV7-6,CASSTYSWETQYF,TGTGCCAGCAGCACTTACAGTTGGGAGACCCAGTACTTC
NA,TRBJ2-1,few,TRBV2,CASRLVGRRDYNEQFF,TGTGCCAGCAGACTGGTAGGTAGGCGGGACTACAATGAGCAGTTCTTC
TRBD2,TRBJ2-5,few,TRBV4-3,CASSQEAGTSGGLTQYF,TGCGCCAGCAGCCAAGAGGCCGGGACTAGCGGGGGGTTGACCCAGTACTTC
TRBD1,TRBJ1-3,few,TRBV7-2,CASSLAPTGTGNTIYF,TGTGCCAGCAGCTTAGCGCCGACAGGGACTGGAAACACCATATATTTT
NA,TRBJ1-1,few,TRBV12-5,CASGLVDGGAFF,TGTGCTAGTGGTTTGGTAGACGGGGGAGCTTTCTTT
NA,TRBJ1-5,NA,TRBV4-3,CASSQDRGQPQHF,TGCGCCAGCAGCCAAGACAGGGGTCAGCCCCAGCATTTT
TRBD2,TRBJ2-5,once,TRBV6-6,CASRASLAGVETQYF,TGTGCCAGCAGGGCCTCTCTAGCGGGGGTAGAGACCCAGTACTTC
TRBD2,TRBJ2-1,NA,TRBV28,CASSPTSGGLLNEQFF,TGTGCCAGCAGTCCGACTAGCGGGGGGTTACTCAATGAGCAGTTCTTC
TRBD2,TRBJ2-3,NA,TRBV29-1,CSVELGTSGDTQYF,TGCAGCGTTGAGTTAGGGACTAGCGGGGATACGCAGTATTTT
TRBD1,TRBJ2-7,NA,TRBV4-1,CASSRTRDSSYEQYF,TGCGCCAGCAGCCGTACCCGGGACAGCTCCTACGAGCAGTACTTC
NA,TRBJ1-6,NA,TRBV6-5,CASSRGGGSPLHF,TGTGCCAGCAGCAGGGGTGGCGGTTCACCCCTCCACTTT
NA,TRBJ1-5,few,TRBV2,CASSSATSNNQPQHF,TGTGCCAGCTCTTCGGCAACTAGTAACAATCAGCCCCAGCATTTT
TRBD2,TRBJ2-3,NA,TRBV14,CASSQGRGGTDTQYF,TGTGCCAGCAGCCAAGGTCGGGGGGGCACAGATACGCAGTATTTT
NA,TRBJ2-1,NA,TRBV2,CASSLQPRRGYNEQFF,TGTGCCAGCAGTTTGCAACCCAGGCGCGGGTACAATGAGCAGTTCTTC
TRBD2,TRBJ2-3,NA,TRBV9,CAGSASGGAADTQYF,TGTGCCGGCAGCGCCAGCGGGGGGGCCGCAGATACGCAGTATTTT
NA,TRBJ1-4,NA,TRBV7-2,CASSPTRGEKLFF,TGTGCCAGCAGCCCCACCAGGGGTGAAAAACTGTTTTTT